The 28 T cell receptor beta chains listed next were all sequenced from one sample in a study of shared clonotypes between healthy human individuals. Here immunoSEQ multiplex PCR was the method, and the copy in TCRdb shows in-frame clones only, minus some. This sample yields 2.3 million or so clones, of which over 85% are seen a single time; 0.35% to 0.5% belongs to the top ten. Sequencing used naive CD4+ T cells from PBMCs. Indicated subset: CD45RA+ positively selected. The receptors shown here come from a man aged 18 to 29 in good health. Some clones in this sample may be carry-over from other donors' samples.

In its sample, this clone was seen once. CDR3: CASSDADRGSIVCTEAFF. The CDR3 nucleotides are TGTGCCAGCAGTGACGCGGACAGGGGATCTATTGTTTGCACTGAAGCTTTCTTT. The genes are TRBV6-4 and TRBJ1-1, with 9 bases matching TRBD1. The CDR3 spans 18 residues. Germline V gene sequence: CDR1 MRHNA, CDR2 SNTAGT. The V and J ends lost 2 bases and 4 bases, in that order; junction bases with no gene match: 14.

This rearrangement joins TRBV2 to TRBJ1-5, with D unresolved. V lost 7 bases to trimming and J lost 9 bases, with 16 bases between them. The CDR3 is 13 residues long. In germline, CDR1 is SNHLY, CDR2 FYNNEI. The DNA for the CDR3 is TGTGCCAGCACCCTATCCGGGATGGGGCCCCAGCATTTT. Residues: CASTLSGMGPQHF. Combining the CDR3 with reference TRBV2 and TRBJ1-5 gives the whole variable domain EPEVTQTPSHQVTQMGQEVILRCVPISNHLYFYWYRQILGQKVEFLVSFYNNEISEKSEIFDDQFSVERPDGSNFTLKIRSTKLEDSAMYFCASTLSGMGPQHFGDGTRLSIL.

This rearrangement joins TRBV7-3 to TRBJ2-2; 9 bases map to TRBD2. V lost 4 bases to trimming and J lost 0 bases; unmatched junction nucleotides: 3. The CDR3 length is 16 residues. Germline assignment: CDR1 SGHTA and CDR2 FQGTGA. CDR3 sequence (DNA): TGTGCCAGCAGCTCCCTAGCGGGAACGAACACCGGGGAGCTGTTTTTT. Translating gives CASSSLAGTNTGELFF.

V and J are TRBV28 and TRBJ1-3; unclear D gene. With 3 bases removed from V and 6 bases from J, the gap between germline ends came to 9 bases. Per the germline V gene, CDR1 is MDHEN and CDR2 is SYDVKM. The CDR3 runs to 13 residues. The DNA of the CDR3 is TGTGCCAGCAGTTTGAGGTCACAAAACACCATATATTTT. Its protein product is CASSLRSQNTIYF.

This chain connects TRBV7-9 to TRBJ2-1, with no clear D. V was clipped by 8 bases and J by 3 bases, with 11 bases between them. Germline V gives CDR1 SEHNR, CDR2 FQNEAQ (reference sequence). This CDR3 is 13 amino acids long. The CDR3 DNA reads as TGTGCCAGCGGGAAGTCCGGCTACAATGAGCAGTTCTTC. This codes for CASGKSGYNEQFF.

V is TRBV27 and J is TRBJ2-2; the D is unclear. V was shortened by 4 bases and J by 6 bases, with 12 bases between the two germline ends. The CDR3 sequence is 14 residues long. Germline assignment: CDR1 MNHEY and CDR2 SMNVEV (reference sequence). CDR3 sequence reads: CASSWANLPGELFF. The CDR3 DNA follows: TGTGCCAGCAGTTGGGCAAACCTCCCCGGGGAGCTGTTTTTT.

The V and J genes are TRBV5-5 and TRBJ2-3; TRBD1 might be the D (6 bases). V shed 4 bases and J shed 4 bases, with 13 bases lying between them. Per germline, CDR1 SGHKS and CDR2 YYEKEE (reference sequence). The CDR3 totals 14 residues. The CDR3 region has the DNA TGTGCCAGCAGCGGGTCAACAGGGCCAGATACGCAGTATTTT. It codes for CASSGSTGPDTQYF.

The chain recombines TRBV11-2 with TRBJ2-1; 8 bases match TRBD2. The CDR3 sequence is 14 residues long. Germline V gene lookup returns CDR1 SGHAT and CDR2 FQNNGV. Trimming took 4 bases from V and 4 from J; bases not matched to a gene: 3. DNA of the CDR3: TGTGCCAGCAGCTCGGCGGGAGGTTACAATGAGCAGTTCTTC. This encodes CASSSAGGYNEQFF.

V and J are TRBV28 and TRBJ2-7, with 11 bases matching TRBD1. The CDR3 length is 14 residues. The V segment lost 5 bases and the J segment 8 bases; nucleotides outside the gene matches: 8. The germline V gene has CDR1 MDHEN and CDR2 SYDVKM. As DNA, the CDR3 is TGTGCCAGCAGTCGGACAGGGGGCTCTTTCAAGCAGTACTTC. Amino acid sequence: CASSRTGGSFKQYF.

The chain links TRBV6-6 to TRBJ2-3, with TRBD1 matching over 7 bases. The V and J ends lost 6 bases and 6 bases, in that order; junction bases with no gene match: 9. The CDR3 runs 14 residues. Germline values: CDR1 MNHNY, CDR2 SVGAGI (reference sequence). CDR3 bases: TGTGCCAGCAGCCGGCGACAGGGCCTGGATACGCAGTATTTT. Translated, it gives CASSRRQGLDTQYF.

This chain joins TRBV5-4 and TRBJ2-3, with 7 bases fitting TRBD2. CDR1 SGHNT and CDR2 YYREEE come from the germline V gene (reference sequence). The CDR3 totals 13 residues. V was pared by 4 bases and J by 8 bases, with 7 bases of the junction left unmatched. The CDR3 protein is CASSPLSGSTQYF. DNA of the CDR3: TGTGCCAGCAGCCCTCTTAGCGGGTCTACGCAGTATTTT.

Note on this clone: In the same sample, other DNA sequences code for this CDR3. J is TRBJ2-2 and V is TRBV6-5; D is perhaps TRBD1 (6 bases). The CDR3 runs 14 residues. Between the trimmed V and J ends, which lost 6 bases and 2 bases, there was a span of 10 bases. Germline CDR1 reads MNHEY; CDR2 reads SVGAGI. The CDR3: CASRGTLNTGELFF. The CDR3 bases are TGTGCCAGCAGGGGGACACTTAACACCGGGGAGCTGTTTTTT.

The V call is TRBV27, the J call TRBJ2-3; tentatively, D is TRBD2 (5 bases). The V end lost 8 bases, the J end lost 3 bases, and 12 bases lay between the germline ends. CDR1 is MNHEY, CDR2 SMNVEV, per germline (reference sequence). This CDR3 comprises 13 residues. The CDR3 here is CASRRGFTDTQYF. The CDR3 region has the DNA TGTGCCAGCCGACGGGGATTTACAGATACGCAGTATTTT.

Notes on this clone: This specimen includes other DNA sequences encoding the same CDR3. V gene TRBV18 combines with J gene TRBJ2-5, with TRBD1 as a possible D gene (6 bases). Trimming cost V 3 bases and J 5 bases, with 16 bases left between them. Germline V CDR1 and CDR2: KGHSH, LQKENI. The CDR3 contains 15 residues. The CDR3 region is CASSPSRGEGETQYF. As DNA, the CDR3 is TGTGCCAGCTCACCGTCCAGGGGAGAGGGGGAGACCCAGTACTTC. Supplemented by reference TRBV18 and TRBJ2-5, the full variable domain reads NAGVMQNPRHLVRRRGQEARLRCSPMKGHSHVYWYRQLPEEGLKFMVYLQKENIIDESGMPKERFSAEFPKEGPSILRIQQVVRGDSAAYFCASSPSRGEGETQYFGPGTRLLVL.

The chain employs TRBV10-3 and TRBJ2-2; the D gene is possibly TRBD1 (5 bases). Trimming pared 2 bases from V and 0 bases from J, leaving 10 bases between. CDR3 length: 16 residues. Looked up from germline, CDR1 is ENHRY and CDR2 is SYGVKD. The CDR3: CAISERGRANTGELFF. CDR3 DNA sequence: TGTGCCATCAGTGAGAGGGGTCGGGCGAACACCGGGGAGCTGTTTTTT.

V usage is TRBV5-1 and J usage is TRBJ2-7; 7 positions match TRBD1. Germline CDR1 is SGHRS and CDR2 is YFSETQ. The CDR3 runs 15 residues. The J segment lost 3 bases and the V segment lost 4 bases, leaving 10 bases of the junction unmatched. The CDR3 is CASSRVQNRGYEQYF. Written as DNA, the CDR3 is TGCGCCAGCAGCCGTGTCCAAAACAGGGGCTACGAGCAGTACTTC.

V is TRBV7-2 and J is TRBJ2-7; 7 positions match TRBD1. This CDR3 is 12 amino acids long. Germline V lookup: CDR1 SGHTA, CDR2 FQGNSA. V trimming: 5 bases; J trimming: 7 bases; junction bases outside the gene matches: 5. As DNA, the CDR3 is TGTGCCAGCAGCCCCCGGGACAGTGAGCAGTACTTC. Its protein is CASSPRDSEQYF.

A note on this clone: The same CDR3 arises from other DNA sequences in this sample as well. The J gene is TRBJ1-5, the V gene TRBV18, with 7 bases fitting TRBD1. Germline CDR1 reads KGHSH; CDR2 reads LQKENI. This CDR3 comprises 16 residues. V lost 0 bases and J lost 2; bases outside the gene matches: 4. This CDR3 is CASSPPGDRGNQPQHF. The CDR3 DNA reads as TGTGCCAGCTCACCACCGGGCGACAGGGGCAATCAGCCCCAGCATTTT.

In DNA form, the CDR3 reads TGTGCCAGCAGCTTAGCGCCAGGAACTAACTATGGCTACACCTTC. Translating gives CASSLAPGTNYGYTF. The chain recombines TRBV7-2 with TRBJ1-2; unclear D gene. This CDR3 is 15 amino acids long. Germline V gene lookup returns CDR1 SGHTA and CDR2 FQGNSA. V dropped 0 bases and J dropped 0 bases, with 8 bases sitting between them.

The V and J genes are TRBV18 and TRBJ1-4, with D unclear. The CDR3 spans 15 residues. CDR1 is KGHSH, CDR2 LQKENI, per germline. V was trimmed by 6 bases and J by 5 bases, leaving 16 bases between them. The CDR3 spells CASSPFRGSNEKLFF. In DNA, the CDR3 is TGTGCCAGCTCCCCTTTTCGAGGGTCGAATGAAAAACTGTTTTTT.

This rearrangement joins TRBV19 to TRBJ1-2; D uncertain. Trimming removed 5 bases at V and 4 bases at J, with 14 bases between. Germline loops: CDR1 LNHDA, CDR2 SQIVND (reference sequence). The CDR3 is 14 residues long. As DNA, the CDR3 is TGTGCCAGTAGTGCAACCCAGGTCGGCTATGGCTACACCTTC. Translated: CASSATQVGYGYTF. Based on the CDR3 plus reference TRBV19 and TRBJ1-2, the full variable domain is DGGITQSPKYLFRKEGQNVTLSCEQNLNHDAMYWYRQDPGQGLRLIYYSQIVNDFQKGDIAEGYSVSREKKESFPLTVTSAQKNPTAFYLCASSATQVGYGYTFGSGTRLTVV.

The gene calls are TRBV4-2 and TRBJ2-7; 9 bases agree with TRBD1. The CDR3 has 15 amino acids. The germline gives CDR1 LGHNA, CDR2 YNFKEQ. V trimming: 1 base; J trimming: 7 bases; junction bases outside the gene matches: 8. CDR3 nucleotide sequence: TGTGCCAGCAGCCAAGGTGACAGGGGGTCCTTAGAGCAGTACTTC. Its translation is CASSQGDRGSLEQYF.

This chain uses TRBV5-1 with TRBJ2-5; D is possibly TRBD2 (6 bases). Trimming stripped 4 bases from V and 5 bases from J, with 18 bases between. The germline CDR1 and CDR2 sequences are SGHRS and YFSETQ. The CDR3 has 15 amino acids. The CDR3 region is CASSPRGPGGETQYF. In nucleotides, the CDR3 is TGCGCCAGCAGCCCGCGGGGACCCGGTGGGGAGACCCAGTACTTC.

This chain connects TRBV30 to TRBJ1-5; D gene ambiguous. CDR3 length: 18 amino acids. Germline assignment: CDR1 GTSNPN and CDR2 SVGIG (reference sequence). The V and J ends lost 2 bases and 5 bases respectively, with 25 bases between them. This chain's CDR3 is CAWSRTKRAARDDQPQHF. CDR3 in DNA: TGTGCCTGGAGTCGAACAAAACGGGCCGCTAGAGACGATCAGCCCCAGCATTTT.

The genes are TRBV11-2 and TRBJ2-2; maybe TRBD2 (6 bases). V was shortened by 4 bases and J by 7 bases, with 16 bases between the two germline ends. The germline V gene encodes CDR1 SGHAT and CDR2 FQNNGV. The CDR3 extends over 15 amino acids. CDR3 amino acids: CASSSRAGLSGELFF. CDR3 nucleotides: TGTGCCAGCAGCTCGAGGGCGGGACTGAGCGGGGAGCTGTTTTTT.

As regards this clone: The sample contains more than one DNA sequence encoding this CDR3. The chain has TRBV28 and TRBJ2-3; TRBD2 is a possible D gene (5 bases). CDR3 length: 15 residues. Trimming left V 6 bases short and J 0 bases short, with 13 bases between. CDR1 is MDHEN and CDR2 is SYDVKM in the germline V gene. In nucleotides, the CDR3 is TGTGCCAGCAGCCCCCGGGGATCTAGCACAGATACGCAGTATTTT. As protein: CASSPRGSSTDTQYF.

The V and J genes are TRBV9 and TRBJ2-2, with 10 bases aligning to TRBD2. The CDR3 has 15 residues. CDR1 SGDLS and CDR2 YYNGEE come from the germline V gene. V trimming: 4 bases; J trimming: 5 bases; junction bases outside the gene matches: 5. CDR3 region: CASSLQTSGTGELFF. CDR3 sequence (DNA): TGTGCCAGCAGCCTTCAGACTAGCGGGACCGGGGAGCTGTTTTTT.

Worth noting for this clone: Other DNA sequences of this sample code for an identical CDR3. V gene TRBV7-9 combines with J gene TRBJ2-7; the D gene is possibly TRBD2 (6 bases). Germline V gene data show CDR1 as SEHNR and CDR2 as FQNEAQ (reference sequence). V was cut by 3 bases and J by 2 bases, with 11 bases left in between. The CDR3 runs to 14 residues. The CDR3 region has the DNA TGTGCCAGCAGCTTGAGCGGGCGGACCTACGAGCAGTACTTC. Translation gives CASSLSGRTYEQYF.